These 20 T cell receptor beta chains were all obtained from the same sample, sequenced in a study of T cells in Graves' hyperthyroidism and ophthalmopathy. The source material, RNA transcripts, was used to amplify TCR beta CDR3 regions. Initially, a first-round RT-PCR of the TCR CDR3 employed the HTBI primer set. Each CDR3 protein gets one entry after TCRdb re-called the multiplex PCR reads with MiXCR. The sample contains about 480,000 distinct CDR3 sequences, around an eighth of which appear only once. Input material: blood. These receptors came from a woman in her late teens or twenties with Graves' hyperthyroidism.

This clonotype was recorded at least ten times. V is TRBV7-3 and J is TRBJ1-1; D possibly corresponds to TRBD1 (5 bases). CDR3 length: 13 amino acids. CDR1 is SGHTA, CDR2 FQGTGA, per germline. V was pared by 6 bases and J by 0 bases, with 8 bases between. The CDR3 loop reads CASRATVNTEAFF. The CDR3 DNA sequence: TGTGCCAGCAGGGCGACAGTGAACACTGAAGCTTTCTTT. Based on the CDR3 plus reference TRBV7-3 and TRBJ1-1, the full variable domain is GAGVSQTPSNKVTEKGKYVELRCDPISGHTALYWYRQSLGQGPEFLIYFQGTGAADDSGLPNDRFFAVRPEGSVSTLKIQRTERGDSAVYLCASRATVNTEAFFGQGTRLTVV.

This chain links TRBV19 with TRBJ1-4; no clear D. The CDR3 covers 12 residues. Germline V gene data show CDR1 as LNHDA and CDR2 as SQIVND (reference sequence). The V end lost 9 bases, the J end lost 6 bases, and 11 bases lay between the germline ends. The CDR3 DNA is TGTGCCAGCGGCCTTAAGTATGAAAAACTGTTTTTT. This sequence encodes CASGLKYEKLFF. Full variable domain (rest looked up from reference TRBV19 and TRBJ1-4): DGGITQSPKYLFRKEGQNVTLSCEQNLNHDAMYWYRQDPGQGLRLIYYSQIVNDFQKGDIAEGYSVSREKKESFPLTVTSAQKNPTAFYLCASGLKYEKLFFGSGTQLSVL.

Only one count was recorded for this clonotype. The J gene is TRBJ1-5, the V gene TRBV12-3 or TRBV12-4; a possible D gene is TRBD1 (5 bases). This CDR3 contains 16 residues. The V end was cut by 3 bases, the J end by 6 bases, with 18 bases between. CDR3: CASSFGGVGRPQPQHF. For the CDR3, the DNA is TGTGCCAGCAGTTTTGGGGGGGTAGGACGTCCTCAGCCCCAGCATTTT.

The V call is TRBV9, the J call TRBJ2-5; D is ambiguous. V lost 0 bases and J lost 1, with 19 bases in between. The CDR3 loop spans 18 amino acids. Germline V gene lookup returns CDR1 SGDLS and CDR2 YYNGEE. In DNA form, the CDR3 reads TGTGCCAGCAGCGTAGACGACCTTAGGTTAGGGTTCCAAGAGACCCAGTACTTC. Translation gives CASSVDDLRLGFQETQYF.

The chain has TRBV12-3 or TRBV12-4 and TRBJ2-3, with TRBD2 matching 7 bases. With V trimmed by 8 bases and J by 0 bases, 8 bases remained unmatched. CDR3 length: 15 residues. Here the CDR3 DNA reads TGTGCCAGCTTTTCTAGCGGAGGGAGCACAGATACGCAGTATTTT. Encoded protein: CASFSSGGSTDTQYF.

This clonotype was counted ten times or more. This sequence joins TRBV7-9 and TRBJ1-1; D is unresolved. The CDR3 runs 12 residues. Germline lookup yields CDR1 SEHNR and CDR2 FQNEAQ (reference sequence). The germline V and J ends were trimmed by 7 bases and 2 bases, with 8 bases remaining between them. CDR3: CASTRVNTEAFF. The CDR3 nucleotides read TGTGCCAGCACCCGCGTCAACACTGAAGCTTTCTTT.

This clonotype appeared many times. V is TRBV7-9 and J is TRBJ2-1, with D unclear. V lost 2 bases and J lost 10, with 9 bases in between. The V gene's germline CDR1 is SEHNR and CDR2 FQNEAQ (reference sequence). The CDR3 extends over 12 amino acids. Written as DNA, the CDR3 is TGTGCCAGCAGCTTACCGGCGGTGGAGCAGTTCTTC. Protein sequence: CASSLPAVEQFF.

The rearrangement uses TRBV19 and TRBJ2-3; TRBD2 might be the D (6 bases). The V gene's germline CDR1 is LNHDA and CDR2 SQIVND (reference sequence). V lost 5 bases and J 2 bases, leaving 14 bases between the germline ends. This CDR3 comprises 15 residues. CDR3 amino acids: CASSGFSGYTDTQYF. The CDR3 DNA reads TGTGCCAGTAGTGGATTTAGCGGTTACACAGATACGCAGTATTTT.

This clonotype was picked up a small number of times. The genes are TRBV29-1 and TRBJ2-3; maybe TRBD2 (5 bases). The germline gives CDR1 SQVTM, CDR2 ANQGSEA. The length of the CDR3 is 14 residues. V shed 7 bases and J shed 3 bases, with 17 bases lying between them. As DNA, the CDR3 is TGCAGCGAGTCGGATTTCCGGGGAACAGATACGCAGTATTTT. Amino acid sequence: CSESDFRGTDTQYF.

Many counts were recorded for this clonotype. The rearrangement joins TRBV3-1 to TRBJ2-7, with 12 bases that match TRBD2. CDR3 length: 17 residues. Germline V lookup: CDR1 LGHDT, CDR2 YNNKEL (reference sequence). The V and J ends lost 4 bases and 5 bases, in that order; junction bases with no gene match: 12. CDR3 protein: CASSPTTSGRSGHEQYF. The CDR3 bases are TGTGCCAGCAGCCCAACAACTAGCGGGAGGTCGGGCCACGAGCAGTACTTC.

This clonotype was picked up many times. The chain is built from TRBV12-3 or TRBV12-4 and TRBJ2-3; D is possibly TRBD2 (6 bases). Trimming pared 0 bases from V and 9 bases from J, leaving 28 bases between. The length of the CDR3 is 19 residues. The CDR3 protein is CASSLALSSRGGGISTQYF. In nucleotides, the CDR3 is TGTGCCAGCAGTTTAGCGCTTTCCTCTCGGGGCGGAGGGATCTCAACGCAGTATTTT.

The CDR3 DNA reads as TGTGCCAGTAGTATACGGGACGACGAGTCCTACGAGCAGTACTTC. Translating gives CASSIRDDESYEQYF. The chain recombines TRBV19 with TRBJ2-7; D tentatively fits TRBD1 or TRBD2 (5 bases each). This CDR3 is built from 15 residues. V gave up 2 bases and J gave up 1 base, with 12 bases separating them. The germline gives CDR1 LNHDA, CDR2 SQIVND (reference sequence).

This clonotype was observed many times. This chain uses TRBV27 with TRBJ2-5; 11 nucleotides line up with TRBD2. V trimming: 6 bases; J trimming: 10 bases; junction bases outside the gene matches: 10. This CDR3 is built from 14 residues. Germline V CDR1 and CDR2: MNHEY, SMNVEV (reference sequence). CDR3 nucleotide sequence: TGTGCCAGCAGCGAGACTAGCGGGATCCTTTACCAGTACTTC. Its translation: CASSETSGILYQYF.

Points on this clonotype: One base away lies a much larger clone, so this may be a sequencing read error. This rearrangement joins TRBV27 to TRBJ2-1, with 9 bases matching TRBD1. Per germline, CDR1 MNHEY and CDR2 SMNVEV (reference sequence). This CDR3 region has 16 residues. J lost 2 bases, V lost 8 bases, and 10 bases had no gene match. As DNA, the CDR3 is TGTGCCAGCGGCCCCCGGGACAGGGCTGCCTACAATGAGCAGTTCTTC. Translation: CASGPRDRAAYNEQFF.

This clonotype was seen repeatedly, ten times or more. The chain joins TRBV28 to TRBJ2-7; 8 bases are shared with TRBD1. Unmatched junction bases numbered 9, after V lost 3 bases and J lost 2 bases. The CDR3 covers 16 residues. Per the germline V gene, CDR1 is MDHEN and CDR2 is SYDVKM. DNA of the CDR3: TGTGCCAGCAGTTTTAGTTACGACAGGGGAACCTACGAGCAGTACTTC. This gives the protein CASSFSYDRGTYEQYF.

This sequence joins TRBV6-1 and TRBJ2-5, with D possibly TRBD2 on 7 matching bases. The length of the CDR3 is 14 residues. Germline CDR1 reads MNHNS; CDR2 reads SASEGT. Trimming removed 6 bases at V and 1 base at J, with 12 bases between. The CDR3 region is CASRWRGLQETQYF. In nucleotides, the CDR3 is TGTGCCAGCAGATGGCGGGGGCTCCAAGAGACCCAGTACTTC.

This clonotype showed up many times. This chain links TRBV20-1 with TRBJ2-2; D perhaps matches TRBD2 (5 bases). Trimming removed 0 bases at V and 2 bases at J, with 13 bases between. Germline-derived CDR1 and CDR2 are DFQATT and SNEGSKA (reference sequence). The CDR3 length is 16 residues. The CDR3 DNA reads as TGCAGTGCTAGAGATCCCCTAGCAGCTAACACCGGGGAGCTGTTTTTT. This gives the protein CSARDPLAANTGELFF.

In its sample, this clonotype was seen many times. J is TRBJ1-1 and V is TRBV27, with TRBD1 as a possible D gene (5 bases). The germline V gene encodes CDR1 MNHEY and CDR2 SMNVEV (reference sequence). V was shortened by 7 bases and J by 1 base, with 7 bases between the two germline ends. The length of the CDR3 is 12 residues. CDR3 loop: CASNGQNTEAFF. The CDR3 DNA sequence: TGTGCCAGCAATGGACAGAACACTGAAGCTTTCTTT.

This clonotype was seen many times. DNA of the CDR3: TGTGCTAGTGGTTTCGGTACTGACACGCAGTATTTT. It specifies CASGFGTDTQYF. The chain is built from TRBV12-5 and TRBJ2-3, with D hard to call. V dropped 3 bases and J dropped 9 bases, with 10 bases sitting between them. This CDR3 is built from 12 residues. Germline CDR1 LGHNT, CDR2 FRNRAP.

The J gene is TRBJ2-7, the V gene TRBV7-9, with D possibly TRBD1 on 6 matching bases. CDR3 length: 15 residues. Deletions cut 6 bases from V and 2 bases from J, with 17 bases between. Per germline, CDR1 SEHNR and CDR2 FQNEAQ (reference sequence). Here the CDR3 reads CASRDTGPSPYEQYF. Here the CDR3 DNA reads TGTGCCAGCAGGGATACAGGGCCGTCCCCCTACGAGCAGTACTTC.